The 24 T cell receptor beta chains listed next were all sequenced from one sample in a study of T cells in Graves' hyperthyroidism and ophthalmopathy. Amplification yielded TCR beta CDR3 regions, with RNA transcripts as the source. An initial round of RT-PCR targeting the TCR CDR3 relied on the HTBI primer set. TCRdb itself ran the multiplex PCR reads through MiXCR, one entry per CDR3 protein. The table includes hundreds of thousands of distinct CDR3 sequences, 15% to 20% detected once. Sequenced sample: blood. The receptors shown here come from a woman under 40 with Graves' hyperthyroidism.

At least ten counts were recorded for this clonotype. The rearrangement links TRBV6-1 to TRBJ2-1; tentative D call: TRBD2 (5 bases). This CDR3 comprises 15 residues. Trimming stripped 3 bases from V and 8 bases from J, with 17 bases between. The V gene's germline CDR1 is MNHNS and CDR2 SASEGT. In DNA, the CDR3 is TGTGCCAGCAGTGAGGAGACTCACGGAGGTGATGAGCAGTTCTTC. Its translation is CASSEETHGGDEQFF.

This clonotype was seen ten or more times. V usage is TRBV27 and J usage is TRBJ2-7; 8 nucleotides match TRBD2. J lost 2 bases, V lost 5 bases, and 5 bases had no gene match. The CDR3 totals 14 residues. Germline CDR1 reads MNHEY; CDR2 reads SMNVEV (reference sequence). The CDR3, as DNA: TGTGCCAGCAGTGCAATAGCGGGGACCTACGAGCAGTACTTC. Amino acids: CASSAIAGTYEQYF.

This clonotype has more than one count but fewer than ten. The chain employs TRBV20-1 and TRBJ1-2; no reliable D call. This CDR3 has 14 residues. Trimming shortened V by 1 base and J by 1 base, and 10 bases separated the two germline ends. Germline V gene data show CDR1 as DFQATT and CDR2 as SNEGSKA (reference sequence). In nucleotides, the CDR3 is TGCAGTGCTAGAGGGGAGGGCCTTAACTATGGCTACACCTTC. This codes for CSARGEGLNYGYTF.

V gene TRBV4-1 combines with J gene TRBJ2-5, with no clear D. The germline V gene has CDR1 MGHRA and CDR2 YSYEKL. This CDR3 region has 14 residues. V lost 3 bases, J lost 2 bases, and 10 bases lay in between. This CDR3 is CASSQADHQETQYF. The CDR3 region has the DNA TGCGCCAGCAGCCAGGCAGATCATCAAGAGACCCAGTACTTC.

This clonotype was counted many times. CDR3 residues: CASSHDNEQFF. Here the CDR3 DNA reads TGTGCCAGCAGTCACGACAATGAGCAGTTCTTC. The V call is TRBV19, the J call TRBJ2-1; unclear D gene. The V and J ends lost 9 bases and 5 bases respectively, with 8 bases between them. The CDR3 sequence is 11 residues long. Germline values: CDR1 LNHDA, CDR2 SQIVND (reference sequence).

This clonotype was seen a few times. The CDR3 coding sequence is TGTGCCACCCAAGGGCAGGTCAATGAAAAACTGTTTTTT. It translates to CATQGQVNEKLFF. This chain joins TRBV2 and TRBJ1-4; D not resolved. The CDR3 sequence is 13 residues long. The germline CDR1 and CDR2 sequences are SNHLY and FYNNEI. V was shortened by 10 bases and J by 5 bases, with 14 bases between the two germline ends. Based on the CDR3 plus reference TRBV2 and TRBJ1-4, the full variable domain is EPEVTQTPSHQVTQMGQEVILRCVPISNHLYFYWYRQILGQKVEFLVSFYNNEISEKSEIFDDQFSVERPDGSNFTLKIRSTKLEDSAMYFCATQGQVNEKLFFGSGTQLSVL.

Here the CDR3 DNA reads TGTGCCAGCAGCTTAAAGCCCGGGGTTCGGACTGAAGCTTTCTTT. It codes for CASSLKPGVRTEAFF. The chain has TRBV7-9 and TRBJ1-1; D gene uncertain. The V and J ends lost 2 bases and 5 bases respectively, with 15 bases between them. The CDR3 consists of 15 residues. Germline assignment: CDR1 SEHNR and CDR2 FQNEAQ (reference sequence).

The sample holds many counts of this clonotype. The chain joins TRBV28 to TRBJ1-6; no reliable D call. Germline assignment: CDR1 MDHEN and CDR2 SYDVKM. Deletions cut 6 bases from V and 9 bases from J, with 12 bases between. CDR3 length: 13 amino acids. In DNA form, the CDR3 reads TGTGCCAGCAGGACCGAGTACAGTTCACCCCTCCACTTT. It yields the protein CASRTEYSSPLHF.

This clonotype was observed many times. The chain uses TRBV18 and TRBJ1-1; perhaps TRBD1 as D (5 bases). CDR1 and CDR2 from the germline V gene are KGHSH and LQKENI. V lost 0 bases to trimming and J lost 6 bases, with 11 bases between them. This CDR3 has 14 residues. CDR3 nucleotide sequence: TGTGCCAGCTCACCACCGACTCAGGGTTCTGAAGCTTTCTTT. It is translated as CASSPPTQGSEAFF.

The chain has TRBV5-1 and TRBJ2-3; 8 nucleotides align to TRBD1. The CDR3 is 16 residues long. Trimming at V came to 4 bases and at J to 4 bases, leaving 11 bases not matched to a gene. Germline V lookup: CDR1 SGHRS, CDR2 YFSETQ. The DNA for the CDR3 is TGCGCCAGCAGCGGAGGACAGGGAAGGTCGGCAGATACGCAGTATTTT. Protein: CASSGGQGRSADTQYF. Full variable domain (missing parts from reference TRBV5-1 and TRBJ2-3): KAGVTQTPRYLIKTRGQQVTLSCSPISGHRSVSWYQQTPGQGLQFLFEYFSETQRNKGNFPGRFSGRQFSNSRSEMNVSTLELGDSALYLCASSGGQGRSADTQYFGPGTRLTVL.

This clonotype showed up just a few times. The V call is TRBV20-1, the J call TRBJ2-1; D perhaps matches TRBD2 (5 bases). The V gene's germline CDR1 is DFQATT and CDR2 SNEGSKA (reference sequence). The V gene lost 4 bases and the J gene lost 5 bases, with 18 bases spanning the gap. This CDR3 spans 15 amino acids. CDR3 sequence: CSAISASKDDNEQFF. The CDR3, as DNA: TGCAGTGCTATAAGTGCTAGCAAGGACGACAATGAGCAGTTCTTC.

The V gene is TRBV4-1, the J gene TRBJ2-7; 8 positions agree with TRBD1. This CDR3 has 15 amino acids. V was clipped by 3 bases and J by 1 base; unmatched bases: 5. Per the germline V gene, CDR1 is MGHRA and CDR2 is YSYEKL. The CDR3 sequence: CASSHFRDRSYEQYF. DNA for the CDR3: TGCGCCAGCAGCCACTTTCGGGACAGGTCCTACGAGCAGTACTTC.

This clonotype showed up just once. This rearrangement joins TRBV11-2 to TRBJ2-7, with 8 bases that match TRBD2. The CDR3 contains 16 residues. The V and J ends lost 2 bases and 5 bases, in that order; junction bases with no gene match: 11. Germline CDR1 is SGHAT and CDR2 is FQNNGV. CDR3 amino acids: CASSLSLAGLSHEQYF. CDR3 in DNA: TGTGCCAGCAGCTTATCTCTAGCGGGTTTGTCCCACGAGCAGTACTTC.

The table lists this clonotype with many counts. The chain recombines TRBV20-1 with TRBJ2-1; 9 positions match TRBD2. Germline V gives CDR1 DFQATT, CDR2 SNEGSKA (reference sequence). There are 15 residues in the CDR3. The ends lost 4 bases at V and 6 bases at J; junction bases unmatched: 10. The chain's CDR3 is CSATLSGRGGNEQFF. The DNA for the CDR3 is TGCAGTGCTACACTTAGCGGGAGAGGGGGCAATGAGCAGTTCTTC.

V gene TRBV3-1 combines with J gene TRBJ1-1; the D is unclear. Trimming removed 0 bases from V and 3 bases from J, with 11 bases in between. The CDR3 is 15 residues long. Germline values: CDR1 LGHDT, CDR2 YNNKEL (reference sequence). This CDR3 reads CASSQDRPRDTEAFF. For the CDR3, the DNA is TGTGCCAGCAGCCAAGATAGGCCAAGGGACACTGAAGCTTTCTTT.

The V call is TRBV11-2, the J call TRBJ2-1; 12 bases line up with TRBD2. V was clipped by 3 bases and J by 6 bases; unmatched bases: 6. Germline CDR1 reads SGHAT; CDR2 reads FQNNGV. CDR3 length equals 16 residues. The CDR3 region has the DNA TGTGCCAGCAGCTTTGGATTGACTAGCGGGAGCAATGAGCAGTTCTTC. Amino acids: CASSFGLTSGSNEQFF.

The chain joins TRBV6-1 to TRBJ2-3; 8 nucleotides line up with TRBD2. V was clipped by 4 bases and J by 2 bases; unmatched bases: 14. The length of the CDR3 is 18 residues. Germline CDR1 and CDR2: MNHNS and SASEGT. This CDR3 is CASSANNRGGGITDTQYF. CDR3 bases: TGTGCCAGCAGTGCCAACAACCGAGGCGGGGGGATCACAGATACGCAGTATTTT.

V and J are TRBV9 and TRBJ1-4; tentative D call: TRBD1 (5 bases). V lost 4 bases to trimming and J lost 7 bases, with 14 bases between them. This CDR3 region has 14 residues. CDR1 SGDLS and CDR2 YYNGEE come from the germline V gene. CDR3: CASSLGAGGEKLFF. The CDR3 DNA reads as TGTGCCAGCAGCCTCGGGGCAGGCGGTGAAAAACTGTTTTTT.

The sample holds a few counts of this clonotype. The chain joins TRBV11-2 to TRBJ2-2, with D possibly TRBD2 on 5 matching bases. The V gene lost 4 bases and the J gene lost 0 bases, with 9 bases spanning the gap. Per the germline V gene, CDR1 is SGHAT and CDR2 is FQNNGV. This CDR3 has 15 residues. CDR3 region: CASSSTTTNTGELFF. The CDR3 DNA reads TGTGCCAGCAGCTCGACTACCACGAACACCGGGGAGCTGTTTTTT.

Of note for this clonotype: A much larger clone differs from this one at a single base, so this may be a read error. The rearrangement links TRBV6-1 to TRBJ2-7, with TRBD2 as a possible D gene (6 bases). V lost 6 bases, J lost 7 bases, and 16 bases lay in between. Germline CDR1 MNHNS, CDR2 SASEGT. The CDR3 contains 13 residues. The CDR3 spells CASRLGGAFEQYF. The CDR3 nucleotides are TGTGCCAGCAGATTGGGCGGGGCGTTTGAGCAGTACTTC.

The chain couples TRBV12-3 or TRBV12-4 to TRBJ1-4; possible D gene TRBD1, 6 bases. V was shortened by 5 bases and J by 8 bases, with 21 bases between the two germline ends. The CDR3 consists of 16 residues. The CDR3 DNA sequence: TGTGCCAGCAGTCCTGGTTCGGGGGGGGGGCGCGAAAAACTGTTTTTT. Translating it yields CASSPGSGGGREKLFF.

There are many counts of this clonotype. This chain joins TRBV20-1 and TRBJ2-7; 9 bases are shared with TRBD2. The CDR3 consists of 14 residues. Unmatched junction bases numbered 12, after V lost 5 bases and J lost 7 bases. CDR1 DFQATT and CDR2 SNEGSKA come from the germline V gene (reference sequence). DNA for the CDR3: TGCAGTGCTGAAAATAGCGGGAGTGAGTGGGAGCAGTACTTC. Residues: CSAENSGSEWEQYF.

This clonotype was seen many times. The CDR3 DNA sequence: TGTGCCAGCTATTCGGGGGGAGCGAGCTATGGCTACACCTTC. As protein: CASYSGGASYGYTF. The rearrangement joins TRBV28 to TRBJ1-2; possible D gene TRBD1, 5 bases. CDR1 and CDR2 (germline): MDHEN, SYDVKM. This CDR3 contains 14 residues. Trimming took 8 bases from V and 4 from J, leaving 17 bases between them.

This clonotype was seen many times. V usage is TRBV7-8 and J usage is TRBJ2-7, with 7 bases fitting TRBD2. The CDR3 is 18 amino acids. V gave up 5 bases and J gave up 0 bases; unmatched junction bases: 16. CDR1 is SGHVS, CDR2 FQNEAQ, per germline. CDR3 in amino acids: CASSLHARLAESSYEQYF. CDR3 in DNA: TGTGCCAGCAGCCTCCATGCCCGTCTAGCGGAGAGCTCCTACGAGCAGTACTTC. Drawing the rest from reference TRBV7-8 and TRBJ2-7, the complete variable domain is GAGVSQSPRYKVAKRGQDVALRCDPISGHVSLFWYQQALGQGPEFLTYFQNEAQLDKSGLPSDRFFAERPEGSVSTLKIQRTQQEDSAVYLCASSLHARLAESSYEQYFGPGTRLTVT.